The rows below give T cell receptor beta chains drawn from one sample of a study of preoperative IRX-2 immunotherapy in early breast cancer. Here immunoSEQ multiplex PCR was the method, and the copy in TCRdb shows in-frame clones only, minus some. The sample includes 30,000 to 35,000 clones, 90% to 95% of them seen just once. Collection of the sample occurred from a patient treated with IRX-2 immunotherapy. These receptors were collected from a human donor with breast cancer. Both conserved end residues are part of each CDR3. The D gene is left open where the match is weak. Expanded clones get a size class; other rows say once, few or many, or leave the size out.

>NA|TRBJ1-5|NA|TRBV15
CATSRDLGGNQPQHF
TGTGCCACCAGCAGAGATTTAGGGGGAAATCAGCCCCAGCATTTT
>NA|TRBJ2-1|NA|TRBV6-5
CASSYSMTSVANEQFF
TGTGCCAGCAGTTACTCAATGACTAGTGTCGCCAATGAGCAGTTCTTC
>TRBD1|TRBJ2-7|NA|TRBV6-5
CASSYWDSSDEQYF
TGTGCCAGCAGTTACTGGGACAGTTCGGACGAGCAGTACTTC
>NA|TRBJ2-2|NA|TRBV27
CASSLFGGTGELFF
TGTGCCAGCAGTTTATTTGGGGGCACCGGGGAGCTGTTTTTT
>TRBD2|TRBJ2-3|NA|TRBV6-6
CASSSTSGYTDTQYF
TGTGCCAGCAGTTCTACTAGCGGATACACAGATACGCAGTATTTT
>NA|TRBJ1-3|NA|TRBV2
CASSESGNTIYF
TGTGCCAGCAGTGAATCTGGAAACACCATATATTTT
>NA|TRBJ1-1|NA|TRBV2
CASGGTQGTEAFF
TGTGCCAGCGGCGGGACGCAGGGCACTGAAGCTTTCTTT
>TRBD2|TRBJ2-3|once|TRBV12-5
CASAVTREGLTDTQYF
TGTGCTAGCGCCGTGACAAGGGAGGGCCTGACAGATACGCAGTATTTT
>NA|TRBJ1-4|once|TRBV9
CASSVSTGSATNEKLFF
TGTGCCAGCAGCGTGTCTACAGGGTCGGCAACTAATGAAAAACTGTTTTTT
>NA|TRBJ2-5|once|TRBV2
CASSPRGPNSETQYF
TGTGCCAGCAGTCCTCGGGGGCCTAACTCCGAGACCCAGTACTTC
>TRBD1|TRBJ1-2|NA|TRBV5-1
CASSLDGTGEDGYTF
TGCGCCAGCAGCTTGGACGGGACAGGGGAGGACGGCTACACCTTC
>NA|TRBJ2-1|NA|TRBV7-3
CASSLVGDRSNEQFF
TGTGCCAGCAGCCTCGTAGGGGACCGCTCCAATGAGCAGTTCTTC
>NA|TRBJ1-6|NA|TRBV7-3
CASSLIGPWGDNSPLHF
TGTGCCAGCAGCTTAATTGGGCCCTGGGGGGATAATTCACCCCTCCACTTT
>NA|TRBJ2-3|NA|TRBV2
CASSPQYSTDTQYF
TGTGCCAGCAGTCCACAGTATAGCACAGATACGCAGTATTTT
>NA|TRBJ2-7|NA|TRBV27
CASSLFVSSYEQYF
TGTGCCAGCAGTTTATTCGTTTCCTCCTACGAGCAGTACTTC
>NA|TRBJ2-1|once|TRBV7-6
CASSLVEYRVSNEQFF
TGTGCCAGCAGCTTAGTGGAGTACAGGGTTTCCAATGAGCAGTTCTTC
>NA|TRBJ2-5|NA|TRBV7-2
CASSPSWGVETQYF
TGTGCCAGCAGCCCCTCTTGGGGGGTAGAGACCCAGTACTTC
>TRBD2|TRBJ2-7|NA|TRBV7-8
CASSLAEGGTSWSYEQYF
TGTGCCAGCAGCTTAGCGGAAGGCGGGACTAGCTGGAGCTACGAGCAGTACTTC
>NA|TRBJ1-3|NA|TRBV5-5
CASSLAYSSGNTIYF
TGTGCCAGCAGCTTGGCCTATAGCTCTGGAAACACCATATATTTT
>NA|TRBJ1-2|NA|TRBV5-1
CASSLTPSSLYGYTF
TGCGCCAGCAGCTTGACGCCTAGCTCCCTCTATGGCTACACCTTC
>TRBD1|TRBJ1-4|NA|TRBV18
CASSPDRGPEKLFF
TGTGCCAGCTCACCGGACAGGGGGCCGGAAAAACTGTTTTTT
>NA|TRBJ2-3|NA|TRBV5-1
CASSLGPVMDTQYF
TGCGCCAGCAGCTTGGGACCAGTTATGGATACGCAGTATTTT
>NA|TRBJ2-1|NA|TRBV10-3
CASSYGGRGTMEQFF
TGTGCCAGCAGTTACGGGGGACGAGGTACAATGGAGCAGTTCTTC
>NA|TRBJ2-3|NA|TRBV19
CASSSYSGGTDTQYF
TGTGCCAGTAGTTCGTATAGCGGCGGCACAGATACGCAGTATTTT
>NA|TRBJ1-1|NA|TRBV18
CASSPAGQGTEAFF
TGTGCCAGCTCACCAGCAGGGCAGGGCACTGAAGCTTTCTTT
>NA|TRBJ2-7|NA|TRBV7-2
CASSLGLQFSPYEQYF
TGTGCCAGCAGCTTAGGCTTACAGTTCTCTCCCTACGAGCAGTACTTC
>NA|TRBJ2-5|NA|TRBV11-2
CASSPVRRPETQYF
TGTGCCAGCAGCCCCGTGCGAAGGCCAGAGACCCAGTACTTC
>NA|TRBJ2-7|NA|TRBV11-2
CASSLAGTDYQYF
TGTGCCAGCAGCTTAGCAGGGACGGATTATCAGTACTTC
>NA|TRBJ2-7|NA|TRBV7-8
CASSLSAGEQYF
TGTGCCAGCAGCCTCAGCGCGGGGGAGCAGTACTTC
>NA|TRBJ2-7|NA|TRBV5-8
CASSFPHEQYF
TGTGCCAGCAGCTTTCCCCACGAGCAGTACTTC
>TRBD1|TRBJ2-1|NA|TRBV6-5
CASTRGSYNEQFF
TGTGCCAGCACCAGGGGGTCCTACAATGAGCAGTTCTTC
>NA|TRBJ1-2|few|TRBV7-9
CASSREQIFYGYTF
TGTGCCAGCAGCAGGGAACAGATCTTCTATGGCTACACCTTC
>TRBD2|TRBJ2-7|NA|TRBV6-1
CASSEALAGGDEQYF
TGTGCCAGCAGTGAAGCCCTAGCGGGAGGTGACGAGCAGTACTTC
>NA|TRBJ1-2|NA|TRBV27
CASSLSPSAGYTF
TGTGCCAGCAGTTTATCCCCCTCGGCGGGCTACACCTTC
>NA|TRBJ2-7|NA|TRBV18
CASSPALQAPPYEQYF
TGTGCCAGCTCACCTGCTCTACAGGCACCGCCCTACGAGCAGTACTTC
>NA|TRBJ2-5|NA|TRBV15
CATSREGKFETQYF
TGTGCCACCAGCAGAGAGGGAAAGTTCGAGACCCAGTACTTC
>NA|TRBJ2-7|NA|TRBV7-9
CASGDISYEQYF
TGTGCCAGCGGGGACATTTCTTACGAGCAGTACTTC
>NA|TRBJ2-7|few|TRBV7-3
CASSLMGNGLYEQYF
TGTGCCAGCAGCTTAATGGGAAACGGCCTATACGAGCAGTACTTC
>TRBD1|TRBJ2-1|NA|TRBV28
CASSAPSGQGINEQFF
TGTGCCAGCAGCGCCCCGTCGGGACAGGGGATCAATGAGCAGTTCTTC
>NA|TRBJ2-1|NA|TRBV4-2
CASSQYNEQFF
TGTGCCAGCAGCCAATACAATGAGCAGTTCTTC
>NA|TRBJ1-5|NA|TRBV19
CASMNRVAPQPQHF
TGTGCCAGTATGAACAGGGTGGCCCCTCAGCCCCAGCATTTT
>NA|TRBJ2-7|once|TRBV27
CASSLKAVDYEQYF
TGTGCCAGCAGTTTAAAAGCGGTAGACTACGAGCAGTACTTC
>TRBD1|TRBJ2-7|NA|TRBV9
CASSVGDREQYF
TGTGCCAGCAGCGTAGGGGACAGGGAGCAGTACTTC
>NA|TRBJ2-3|NA|TRBV18
CASSPPGGRADTQYF
TGTGCCAGCTCACCACCGGGGGGGCGGGCAGATACGCAGTATTTT
>NA|TRBJ1-2|NA|TRBV4-2
CASSPLSNYGYTF
TGTGCCAGCAGCCCCCTCAGTAACTATGGCTACACCTTC
>NA|TRBJ2-3|NA|TRBV6-5
CASRRLALRGPQYF
TGTGCCAGCAGGCGCCTGGCCCTGAGAGGTCCGCAGTATTTT
>NA|TRBJ2-3|NA|TRBV6-5
CASSYRTASTDTQYF
TGTGCCAGCAGTTATAGGACGGCTAGCACAGATACGCAGTATTTT
>NA|TRBJ2-1|once|TRBV4-2
CASSQDGGPYNEQFF
TGTGCCAGCAGCCAAGATGGTGGACCTTACAATGAGCAGTTCTTC
>TRBD2|TRBJ2-3|once|TRBV5-1
CASSLSRLAGGSDTQYF
TGCGCCAGCAGCTTGTCACGGCTAGCGGGAGGGTCGGATACGCAGTATTTT
>NA|TRBJ1-2|NA|TRBV7-2
CASSVQTGSGYGYTF
TGTGCCAGCAGCGTACAGACAGGAAGCGGCTATGGCTACACCTTC
>NA|TRBJ1-4|NA|TRBV9
CASSVGRVGEKLFF
TGTGCCAGCAGCGTCGGCAGGGTCGGGGAAAAACTGTTTTTT
>NA|TRBJ2-1|NA|TRBV27
CASSPRVLKRNEQFF
TGTGCCAGCAGTCCCCGGGTCCTAAAGAGGAATGAGCAGTTCTTC